This T cell receptor (beta chain) is from a study of CD8 T cells in Susac syndrome. Study information: Patients with Susac syndrome had blood drawn and were at that point therapy-naive, on corticosteroids, or on intravenous immunoglobulin alone.

Random hexamers were used to reverse transcribe the RNA input (roughly 0.5 to 1 ug). The amplification used immunoSEQ multiplex PCR on TCR beta CDR3; it spanned 54 Vbeta and 13 Jbeta. TCRdb re-called the immunoSEQ multiplex PCR reads with MiXCR, one entry per CDR3 protein. The table lists about 120,000 distinct CDR3 sequences, just under 95% of them singletons, with roughly 0.29% in the top ten. The TCR originated in a human donor with Susac syndrome. Sequencing was done on a sample of CD8+ T cells from PBMCs.

The DNA for the CDR3 is TGCGCCAGCAGCTTGGCCGCCGCCCCTTACGAGCAGTACTTC. Its translation is CASSLAAAPYEQYF. The chain couples TRBV5-1 to TRBJ2-7; D is unclear. This CDR3 contains 14 residues. Germline lookup yields CDR1 SGHRS and CDR2 YFSETQ. The V gene lost 0 bases and the J gene lost 4 bases, with 11 bases spanning the gap.